This TCR beta chain originates from a study of OX40 agonist ivuxolimab in advanced cancers. About the study as a whole: Ivuxolimab was a fully human IgG2 agonistic monoclonal antibody targeting the costimulatory receptor OX40 (CD134). Among the roughly 52 dose-escalation patients, 19 had hepatocellular carcinoma, around 15 melanoma, 9 renal cell carcinoma and 9 head and neck cancer. The monotherapy dose-escalation portion (N of about 50 patients) of the phase I ivuxolimab trial is reported in the paper. In the dose-escalation cohort, 70% to 90% of patients were male, and the mean age was 60 years with a range of 23 to 79. Partial responses were achieved by three dose-escalation patients, of whom one had hepatocellular carcinoma and two had cutaneous melanoma. Intravenous ivuxolimab was administered to patients every 2 weeks at six dose levels: 0.01, 0.1, 0.3, 1.5, 3 and 10 mg/kg. The purpose of peripheral TCRbeta sequencing was to test whether ivuxolimab changed TCR sequence diversity and led to clonal T-cell expansion. Patients were allowed to have had prior anti-PD-1, anti-PD-L1 or anti-CTLA-4 therapy, and approximately 40% of the dose-escalation patients had previously received checkpoint inhibitors. Study-level results and caveats: Antigen specificity was not determined for the clonally expanded peripheral T cells. After ivuxolimab, more expanded clones were found on average in CD8+ T cells than in CD4+ T cells. In the 0.1-3.0 mg/kg groups, partial responders were among the patients with the lowest normalized peripheral clonal expansion, particularly in CD8+ T cells. Clonal expansion of both CD4+ and CD8+ blood T cells was observed from baseline to week 6 at doses 0.1 to 3.0 mg/kg. Low levels of normalized T-cell clonal expansion were also seen in some patients who did not respond.

To sequence the TCRbeta CDR3 region, genomic DNA was isolated from the sorted cells. TCRbeta CDR3 regions were sequenced using the immunoSEQ Assay. In TCRdb, the immuneACCESS table is reduced to in-frame sequences with V and J assigned. These tables do not hold every clone; where another copy was compared, an unresolved V gene accounts for under half, and the others remain unexplained. The sample table contains roughly 28,000 clones; only one count was recorded for about 83% of them. Jointly, the top ten make up roughly 12% of the sample. Ends trimmed: V by 6 bases, J by 4 bases; bases unmatched to a gene: 6. The CDR3 runs 14 amino acids, cysteine and phenylalanine included. Just the 42-base CDR3 DNA is kept, in frame starting at base 1. CDR1 LNHDA and CDR2 SQIVND were looked up in the germline V gene (reference sequence). This clone came up once. This receptor's antigen is unknown. No much larger clone exists at a distance of one base, and base qualities are not known.

Patients with autoimmune disease history or receiving systemic immunosuppression were excluded from the trial. Peripheral blood for TCR sequencing was collected from all dose cohorts at baseline, on cycle 4 day 1, and on cycle 7 day 1. The samples were taken from a phase I, first-in-human, multicenter, open-label dose-escalation trial of ivuxolimab. Adults with locally advanced or metastatic melanoma, renal cell carcinoma, hepatocellular carcinoma or head and neck squamous cell carcinoma were enrolled in the trial. Before TCR sequencing, CD4+ and CD8+ T cells were separately sorted from peripheral blood.

The sequence links TRBV19 to TRBJ1-1; 9 nucleotides in the junction match TRBD1. This TCR derives from an adult with an advanced solid tumor such as melanoma, head and neck, liver or kidney cancer. The sequences come from CD4+ or CD8+ T cells sorted from blood, collected in a trial of the OX40 agonist ivuxolimab. The sequenced DNA is TGTGCCAGTAGGAACAGGGGGCTTGGCACTGAAGCTTTCTTT. Its product reads: CASRNRGLGTEAFF.